The 9 T cell receptor beta chains in this list originate from one sample, sequenced in a study of T cell repertoires in cytomegalovirus infection. TCRdb analysed the reads with MiXCR anew, one entry per CDR3 protein. The data show around 530,000 distinct CDR3 sequences, around 27% seen once. The sequenced sample was PBMCs. Every receptor here comes from a human donor in good health (CMV status not recorded). Some clones in this sample may be carry-over from other donors' samples.

The gene calls are TRBV12-3 or TRBV12-4 and TRBJ1-2; D unresolved. V lost 0 bases to trimming and J lost 8 bases, with 7 bases between them. This CDR3 spans 12 amino acids. The CDR3 bases are TGTGCCAGCAGTTTAGCCGAAGGAGGCTACACCTTC. This codes for CASSLAEGGYTF.

The V and J genes are TRBV12-3 or TRBV12-4 and TRBJ2-5, with 8 positions matching TRBD2. The CDR3 contains 14 residues. Unmatched junction bases numbered 8, after V lost 6 bases and J lost 5 bases. CDR3 coding DNA: TGTGCCAGCAGGCCCAGCGGGAGTATCGAGACCCAGTACTTC. This translates into CASRPSGSIETQYF.

This clonotype was seen a single time. The chain uses TRBV5-4 and TRBJ1-2; 11 bases agree with TRBD1. The germline gives CDR1 SGHNT, CDR2 YYREEE (reference sequence). This CDR3 has 14 amino acids. J lost 3 bases, V lost 5 bases, and 3 bases had no gene match. The CDR3 spells CASRWTGGDYGYTF. CDR3 in DNA: TGTGCCAGCAGATGGACAGGGGGCGACTATGGCTACACCTTC.

This clonotype was recorded a few times. The chain has TRBV6-1 and TRBJ1-1; the D gene is possibly TRBD1 (5 bases). Germline V CDR1 and CDR2: MNHNS, SASEGT. The CDR3 has 13 amino acids. The V end was cut by 8 bases, the J end by 3 bases, with 13 bases between. The chain's CDR3 is CASFQGRDTEAFF. The CDR3 bases are TGTGCCAGCTTTCAGGGTCGCGACACTGAAGCTTTCTTT.

The chain is built from TRBV19 and TRBJ1-2, with D perhaps TRBD1 (5 bases). The CDR3 is 13 amino acids. Germline V CDR1 and CDR2: LNHDA, SQIVND (reference sequence). Between the trimmed V and J ends, which lost 7 bases and 3 bases, there was a span of 12 bases. The CDR3 DNA reads TGTGCCAGTAATCCGGGGCTTCACTATGGCTACACCTTC. Translation: CASNPGLHYGYTF.

The V gene is TRBV4-3, the J gene TRBJ1-3, with D perhaps TRBD1 (6 bases). This CDR3 comprises 19 residues. Trimming removed 1 base from V and 1 base from J, with 20 bases in between. Germline V lookup: CDR1 LGHNA, CDR2 YSLEER. The CDR3 region has the DNA TGCGCCAGCAGCCAAGGCGGGCGGTCTGGGGGCGGTTCTGGAAACACCATATATTTT. Its protein is CASSQGGRSGGGSGNTIYF.

This clonotype was seen ten or more times. CDR3 residues: CASSTIGLAGAADTQYF. CDR3 nucleotides: TGTGCCAGCAGCACAATCGGACTAGCGGGAGCAGCAGATACGCAGTATTTT. The V and J genes are TRBV7-9 and TRBJ2-3; TRBD2 aligns across 13 bases. Trimming cost V 5 bases and J 4 bases; bases outside gene matches: 9. The CDR3 spans 17 residues. CDR1 and CDR2 from the germline V gene are SEHNR and FQNEAQ (reference sequence).

The CDR3 DNA sequence: TGTGCCAGCAGCCAAGCCTCACAGGGTTATGGCTACACCTTC. The encoded protein is CASSQASQGYGYTF. This rearrangement joins TRBV4-2 to TRBJ1-2; possibly TRBD1 for D (6 bases). CDR3 size: 14 residues. Looked up from germline, CDR1 is LGHNA and CDR2 is YNFKEQ. V was clipped by 1 base and J by 5 bases, with 11 bases between them.

The chain is built from TRBV5-1 and TRBJ2-5, with D perhaps TRBD2 (6 bases). The CDR3 runs 16 residues. V lost 4 bases, J lost 5 bases, and 21 bases lay in between. Germline values: CDR1 SGHRS, CDR2 YFSETQ. CDR3 DNA: TGCGCCAGCAGCCGCGCGGGGCAGCCGGTAGGGGAGACCCAGTACTTC. The encoded protein is CASSRAGQPVGETQYF.